A selection of T cell receptor beta chains follows, all from one sample in a study of blood T cell repertoires in COVID-19. Sequencing was performed with immunoSEQ multiplex PCR; in TCRdb, only in-frame clones are kept and a portion is missing. Of over 250,000 clones in the sample, about nine tenths were seen once. Sequencing used peripheral blood. The receptors were sampled from a man aged 45-60 years with acute or convalescent COVID-19. The CDR3 runs from the conserved cysteine through the conserved F or W. A D gene is named only where the DNA matches it firmly. Not every row has a clone size; where given, it reads once, few, many or a size class.

clone_size j_call d_call v_call cdr3_aa cdr3_nt
- TRBJ1-1 - TRBV7-3 CASSLTTGLSGTEAFF TGTGCCAGCAGCTTAACCACCGGGTTATCGGGGACTGAAGCTTTCTTT
- TRBJ2-6 - TRBV2 CASSGTYPEAGANVLTF TGTGCCAGCAGTGGGACTTATCCCGAGGCTGGGGCCAACGTCCTGACTTTC
- TRBJ1-2 - TRBV6-1 CASSDPGRRYGYTF TGTGCCAGCAGTGACCCGGGAAGGAGGTATGGCTACACCTTC
- TRBJ1-2 - TRBV4-1 CASSLLTSGWYGYTF TGCGCCAGCAGCCTCCTGACCTCAGGGTGGTATGGCTACACCTTC
- TRBJ2-7 TRBD2 TRBV13 CASSRTSGGAEQYF TGTGCCAGCAGCCGGACTAGCGGGGGGGCCGAGCAGTACTTC
- TRBJ1-2 TRBD1 TRBV27 CASSLLGQGNYGYTF TGTGCCAGCAGTTTACTGGGACAGGGAAACTATGGCTACACCTTC
- TRBJ2-2 - TRBV25-1 CASSVGVPAGELFF TGTGCCAGCAGTGTCGGGGTGCCGGCCGGGGAGCTGTTTTTT
once TRBJ1-1 - TRBV3-1/TRBV3-2 CASSRGGGNTEAFF TGTGCCAGCAGCCGGGGGGGTGGGAACACTGAAGCTTTCTTT
- TRBJ1-2 - TRBV5-1 CASSSGLGGYTF TGCGCCAGCAGTTCAGGTCTCGGAGGCTACACCTTC
- TRBJ2-6 - TRBV18 CASSPLPSGGANVLTF TGTGCCAGCTCACCACTCCCCTCGGGTGGGGCCAACGTCCTGACTTTC
few TRBJ2-7 TRBD1 TRBV19 CASNTPGQGYEQYF TGTGCCAGTAACACACCGGGACAGGGCTACGAGCAGTACTTC
- TRBJ1-2 TRBD1 TRBV24-1 CATSALTGSKPYGYTF TGTGCCACCAGTGCCCTGACAGGGAGTAAACCTTATGGCTACACCTTC
- TRBJ1-2 - TRBV3-1/TRBV3-2 CASSQDQGQNYGYTF TGTGCCAGCAGCCAAGATCAGGGTCAGAACTATGGCTACACCTTC
- TRBJ1-2 TRBD1 TRBV30 CAWSPRLGTEYGYTF TGTGCCTGGAGTCCCCGCCTAGGGACAGAATATGGCTACACCTTC
- TRBJ2-6 - TRBV27 CASSRRPREPGANVLTF TGTGCCAGCAGTCGCCGCCCCCGGGAGCCTGGGGCCAACGTCCTGACTTTC
- TRBJ1-5 - TRBV2 CASSGDSGGNQPQHF TGTGCCAGCAGTGGGGACTCCGGAGGGAATCAGCCCCAGCATTTT